Sequencing of this T cell receptor beta chain was carried out in a study of tumor-infiltrating lymphocytes in primary liver carcinoma. Points from the study as a whole: Lower overlap was observed for tumor-adjacent and tumor-blood pairs relative to tumor region pairs. Tumor top-250-clone fraction significantly exceeded that of blood (p = 0.039).

Co-extraction yielded RNA and DNA from around 20-30 mg of unsorted bulk tissue. At sampling, these chronic HBV carriers had received no treatment. Every tumor specimen contained over 85% viable tumor cells. About this clonotype: The antigen remains undetermined. The CDR3 does not end in the conserved phenylalanine or tryptophan, so this is likely a read error.

The authors made TCR beta cDNA from around 500 ng total RNA with a constant-region primer. Construction of TCR beta libraries relied on three successive nested multiplex PCR rounds employing slightly modified ARM-PCR. Amplification in the first two PCR rounds was performed using TRBV1-TRBV30 forward primers and a C-beta reverse primer for around 11 cycles each. MiXCR was run by TCRdb on the multiplex PCR reads, yielding one entry per CDR3 protein. The data contain tens of thousands of distinct CDR3 sequences, roughly 69% of them seen just once; the ten biggest clones take up approximately 15%. CDR1 and CDR2 (germline): SGHKS, YYEKEE (reference sequence). This CDR3 contains 14 residues.

The chain couples TRBV5-5 to TRBJ2-2, with D possibly called TRBD1 or TRBD2 (6 bases each). This sequence was found in a man between 35 and 55 years old with primary liver carcinoma and hepatitis B virus infection. Sequencing used liver tumor tissue from sampling region 4. Subset of the sample: tumor region T4, right-lateral pole. The CDR3 coding sequence is TGTGCCATCAGCTTGGGCGGAGGGGGCGGGGAGCTGTTTGTT. Amino acid sequence: CAISLGGGGGELFV.